Listed below are T cell receptor beta chains from one sample, sequenced in a study of Tregs in tolerant kidney transplant recipients. The assay was immunoSEQ multiplex PCR, and TCRdb's table has in-frame clones only and misses some. Of about 240,000 clones in the sample, around 82% are singletons; the top ten hold 0.55% to 0.65%. The sequenced sample was CD4+ T cells from blood. These receptors were obtained from a human donor in good health. Each CDR3 is given with its conserved first and last residue. The D gene is left open where the match is weak. Where a row states a size, it is once, few, many or the class of an expanded clone; other rows omit it.

j_call: TRBJ1-2
d_call: TRBD1
clone_size: NA
v_call: TRBV19
cdr3_aa: CASSAVTGGRGYTF
cdr3_nt: TGTGCCAGTAGTGCAGTGACAGGGGGCAGGGGCTACACCTTC

j_call: TRBJ2-1
d_call: NA
clone_size: NA
v_call: TRBV2
cdr3_aa: CASSEIRENEQFF
cdr3_nt: TGTGCCAGCAGTGAAATAAGAGAAAATGAGCAGTTCTTC

j_call: TRBJ1-2
d_call: NA
clone_size: NA
v_call: TRBV6-5
cdr3_aa: CASSWTASYGYTF
cdr3_nt: TGTGCCAGCAGTTGGACAGCGAGCTATGGCTACACCTTC

j_call: TRBJ2-1
d_call: NA
clone_size: NA
v_call: TRBV5-1
cdr3_aa: CASSLEPLSSYNEQFF
cdr3_nt: TGCGCCAGCAGCTTGGAACCATTGAGCTCCTACAATGAGCAGTTCTTC

j_call: TRBJ2-3
d_call: NA
clone_size: NA
v_call: TRBV10-2
cdr3_aa: CASSGRGPSTDTQYF
cdr3_nt: TGCGCCAGCAGTGGGCGGGGGCCTAGCACAGATACGCAGTATTTT

j_call: TRBJ2-7
d_call: TRBD1
clone_size: NA
v_call: TRBV19
cdr3_aa: CASRGDRGRTGEQYF
cdr3_nt: TGTGCCAGTAGAGGGGACAGGGGGCGAACTGGCGAGCAGTACTTC

j_call: TRBJ1-6
d_call: TRBD1
clone_size: NA
v_call: TRBV7-8
cdr3_aa: CASSPDRVRNSPLHF
cdr3_nt: TGTGCCAGCAGCCCCGACAGGGTTCGTAATTCACCCCTCCACTTT

j_call: TRBJ1-5
d_call: NA
clone_size: NA
v_call: TRBV4-2
cdr3_aa: CASSQELGGGSQPQHF
cdr3_nt: TGTGCCAGCAGCCAAGAGTTGGGCGGGGGTAGTCAGCCCCAGCATTTT

j_call: TRBJ1-1
d_call: NA
clone_size: NA
v_call: TRBV7-2
cdr3_aa: CASSSQGIIAEAFF
cdr3_nt: TGTGCCAGCAGTTCTCAGGGGATTATCGCTGAAGCTTTCTTT

j_call: TRBJ2-3
d_call: NA
clone_size: NA
v_call: TRBV7-6
cdr3_aa: CASSSRVGAPDTQYF
cdr3_nt: TGTGCCAGCAGCTCGCGGGTAGGGGCCCCAGATACGCAGTATTTT

j_call: TRBJ1-2
d_call: TRBD1
clone_size: NA
v_call: TRBV29-1
cdr3_aa: CSVEPLTGYGYTF
cdr3_nt: TGCAGCGTTGAACCGTTGACAGGGTATGGCTACACCTTC

j_call: TRBJ2-5
d_call: NA
clone_size: NA
v_call: TRBV11-1
cdr3_aa: CASSLGEQETQYF
cdr3_nt: TGTGCCAGCAGCTTGGGAGAACAAGAGACCCAGTACTTC

j_call: TRBJ1-1
d_call: NA
clone_size: NA
v_call: TRBV6-5
cdr3_aa: CASSVQQGMNTEAFF
cdr3_nt: TGTGCCAGCAGTGTTCAACAGGGAATGAACACTGAAGCTTTCTTT

j_call: TRBJ1-2
d_call: NA
clone_size: once
v_call: TRBV6-1
cdr3_aa: CASRWVQAGYGYTF
cdr3_nt: TGTGCCAGCAGATGGGTACAAGCAGGCTATGGCTACACCTTC

j_call: TRBJ1-5
d_call: TRBD1
clone_size: NA
v_call: TRBV7-9
cdr3_aa: CASSTGTGDGQPQHF
cdr3_nt: TGTGCCAGCAGCACCGGGACAGGGGACGGTCAGCCCCAGCATTTT

j_call: TRBJ2-7
d_call: NA
clone_size: NA
v_call: TRBV15
cdr3_aa: CATSRVWGTGEQYF
cdr3_nt: TGTGCCACCAGCAGAGTATGGGGTACGGGCGAGCAGTACTTC

j_call: TRBJ2-7
d_call: TRBD2
clone_size: NA
v_call: TRBV19
cdr3_aa: CASSQKDKREYEQYF
cdr3_nt: TGTGCCAGTAGTCAGAAAGACAAGCGGGAGTACGAGCAGTACTTC

j_call: TRBJ2-2
d_call: TRBD1
clone_size: NA
v_call: TRBV6-5
cdr3_aa: CASRWDRGPAGELFF
cdr3_nt: TGTGCCAGCAGGTGGGACAGGGGGCCGGCCGGGGAGCTGTTTTTT

j_call: TRBJ1-1
d_call: TRBD1
clone_size: NA
v_call: TRBV28
cdr3_aa: CASRSPGQRNTEAFF
cdr3_nt: TGTGCCAGCAGATCACCGGGACAGAGGAACACTGAAGCTTTCTTT

j_call: TRBJ1-2
d_call: NA
clone_size: NA
v_call: TRBV28
cdr3_aa: CASSPQEYGYTF
cdr3_nt: TGTGCCAGCAGTCCCCAGGAGTATGGCTACACCTTC

j_call: TRBJ1-2
d_call: TRBD1
clone_size: NA
v_call: TRBV29-1
cdr3_aa: CSSTGGTNYGYTF
cdr3_nt: TGCAGCTCCACAGGGGGGACTAACTATGGCTACACCTTC

j_call: TRBJ2-7
d_call: NA
clone_size: NA
v_call: TRBV2
cdr3_aa: CASRDLRDTYEQYF
cdr3_nt: TGTGCCAGCAGGGACCTCCGGGACACCTACGAGCAGTACTTC

j_call: TRBJ2-7
d_call: TRBD1
clone_size: NA
v_call: TRBV5-6
cdr3_aa: CASSFKDRDYHEQYF
cdr3_nt: TGTGCCAGCAGCTTTAAAGACAGGGATTACCACGAGCAGTACTTC

j_call: TRBJ2-1
d_call: NA
clone_size: NA
v_call: TRBV5-8
cdr3_aa: CASSLGRTAYNEQFF
cdr3_nt: TGTGCCAGCAGCTTGGGCAGGACAGCCTACAATGAGCAGTTCTTC

j_call: TRBJ2-3
d_call: TRBD2
clone_size: NA
v_call: TRBV7-9
cdr3_aa: CASSASGRAGDTQYF
cdr3_nt: TGTGCCAGCAGCGCCTCGGGGAGGGCCGGAGATACGCAGTATTTT

j_call: TRBJ2-5
d_call: TRBD2
clone_size: once
v_call: TRBV6-1
cdr3_aa: CASSVREVQETQYF
cdr3_nt: TGTGCCAGCAGTGTGCGGGAGGTCCAAGAGACCCAGTACTTC

j_call: TRBJ2-5
d_call: NA
clone_size: few
v_call: TRBV15
cdr3_aa: CATSRDGQGRETQYF
cdr3_nt: TGTGCCACCAGCAGAGATGGGCAGGGGAGGGAGACCCAGTACTTC

j_call: TRBJ2-3
d_call: TRBD1
clone_size: NA
v_call: TRBV5-1
cdr3_aa: CASKRQGVTDTQYF
cdr3_nt: TGCGCCAGCAAAAGACAGGGGGTTACAGATACGCAGTATTTT

j_call: TRBJ2-7
d_call: TRBD1
clone_size: NA
v_call: TRBV14
cdr3_aa: CASSPYRGRGTYEQYF
cdr3_nt: TGTGCCAGCAGCCCTTACAGGGGGCGCGGAACCTACGAGCAGTACTTC

j_call: TRBJ2-7
d_call: NA
clone_size: few
v_call: TRBV16
cdr3_aa: CASSQSSPYEQYF
cdr3_nt: TGTGCCAGCAGCCAATCGAGTCCCTACGAGCAGTACTTC

j_call: TRBJ1-6
d_call: TRBD1
clone_size: NA
v_call: TRBV5-6
cdr3_aa: CASSTGQVFPLHF
cdr3_nt: TGTGCCAGCAGCACAGGACAGGTGTTCCCCCTCCACTTT

j_call: TRBJ2-4
d_call: TRBD2
clone_size: NA
v_call: TRBV27
cdr3_aa: CASSLLAGGREKNIQYF
cdr3_nt: TGTGCCAGCAGTTTATTGGCGGGAGGGCGAGAGAAAAACATTCAGTACTTC